The 12 T cell receptor beta chains listed next were all sequenced from one sample in a study of T cell responses to AZD1222 COVID-19 vaccine. Repertoires were generated with immunoSEQ multiplex PCR, while TCRdb's copy carries only in-frame clones and drops some. The sample holds more than 95,000 clones, 80% to 95% seen once. The source was peripheral blood, collected on day 0 of AZD1222 vaccination. Receptors originate from an adult in good health.

The chain couples TRBV7-6 to TRBJ1-5; TRBD1 aligns across 9 bases. Trimming took 5 bases from V and 1 from J; bases not matched to a gene: 3. The CDR3 totals 15 residues. CDR1 is SGHVS, CDR2 FNYEAQ, per germline. CDR3 DNA: TGTGCCAGCAGCCCCGGGACAGGGAGCAATCAGCCCCAGCATTTT. This codes for CASSPGTGSNQPQHF.

V and J are TRBV29-1 and TRBJ2-6; no clear D gene. The CDR3 consists of 14 residues. CDR1 and CDR2 (germline): SQVTM, ANQGSEA. Between the trimmed V and J ends, which lost 2 bases and 2 bases, there was a span of 7 bases. The DNA of the CDR3 is TGCAGCGTTGAATCCTGGCCTGGGGCCAACGTCCTGACTTTC. The encoded protein is CSVESWPGANVLTF.

At least ten counts were recorded for this clone. The V call is TRBV6-4, the J call TRBJ2-5; D not resolved. Germline lookup yields CDR1 MRHNA and CDR2 SNTAGT. The CDR3 consists of 13 residues. The V end was cut by 3 bases, the J end by 1 base, with 6 bases between. This chain's CDR3 is CASSEGIQETQYF. CDR3 sequence (DNA): TGTGCCAGCAGTGAAGGGATCCAAGAGACCCAGTACTTC.

This clone came up once. The rearrangement joins TRBV27 to TRBJ1-2, with TRBD1 as a possible D gene (5 bases). V was pared by 4 bases and J by 5 bases, with 20 bases between. CDR3 size: 16 residues. Per germline, CDR1 MNHEY and CDR2 SMNVEV (reference sequence). The CDR3 protein is CASSWGRRTGLYGYTF. In DNA form, the CDR3 reads TGTGCCAGCAGTTGGGGCCGCCGGACGGGTCTTTATGGCTACACCTTC.

CDR3 loop: CASSYTQGGRGWKLFF. CDR3 nucleotide sequence: TGTGCCAGCAGTTACACACAGGGGGGCCGGGGTTGGAAACTGTTTTTT. The rearrangement uses TRBV6-5 and TRBJ1-4, with TRBD1 identical over 8 bases. Germline V gene sequence: CDR1 MNHEY, CDR2 SVGAGI. The CDR3 spans 16 residues. J was trimmed by 11 bases and V by 2 bases; bases with no gene match: 13.

The rearrangement links TRBV11-3 to TRBJ2-7, with 9 bases fitting TRBD1. The CDR3 has 15 amino acids. CDR1 is SGHNT and CDR2 is YENEEA in the germline V gene. V trimming: 3 bases; J trimming: 3 bases; junction bases outside the gene matches: 6. Written as DNA, the CDR3 is TGTGCCAGCAGCTTCCCCCCGGACAGGGGCTACGAGCAGTACTTC. As protein: CASSFPPDRGYEQYF.

This CDR3 is CASSRTGTQGGELFF. In DNA form, the CDR3 reads TGTGCCAGCAGCCGAACCGGGACTCAGGGCGGGGAGCTGTTTTTT. J is TRBJ2-2 and V is TRBV3-1 (or the pseudogene TRBV3-2); perhaps TRBD2 as D (6 bases). CDR3 length equals 15 residues. The germline V and J ends were trimmed by 4 bases and 7 bases, with 16 bases remaining between them. Germline-derived CDR1 and CDR2 are LGHDT and YNNKEL (reference sequence).

A few counts support this clone. This rearrangement joins TRBV5-8 to TRBJ1-1, with no clear D. V shed 6 bases and J shed 0 bases, with 12 bases lying between them. This CDR3 region has 14 residues. Looked up from germline, CDR1 is SGHTS and CDR2 is YDEGEE. CDR3 coding DNA: TGTGCCAGCACCTCCCCCGGTCTGAACACTGAAGCTTTCTTT. This translates into CASTSPGLNTEAFF.

The chain joins TRBV30 to TRBJ2-5, with TRBD2 matching over 10 bases. The CDR3 loop spans 17 amino acids. Germline CDR1 GTSNPN, CDR2 SVGIG (reference sequence). Trimming at V came to 7 bases and at J to 2 bases, leaving 16 bases not matched to a gene. CDR3 region: CASKGGSGRAWQETQYF. The DNA of the CDR3 is TGTGCCTCGAAAGGCGGAAGCGGGAGGGCCTGGCAAGAGACCCAGTACTTC.

V gene TRBV5-1 combines with J gene TRBJ2-7; D perhaps matches TRBD2 (5 bases). The germline V and J ends were trimmed by 2 bases and 3 bases, with 6 bases remaining between them. Looked up from germline, CDR1 is SGHRS and CDR2 is YFSETQ. The CDR3 totals 12 residues. The CDR3 bases are TGCGCCAGCAGCTTCGGGAACTACGAGCAGTACTTC. Residues: CASSFGNYEQYF.

The CDR3 DNA reads as TGCGCCAGCAGCTCCTCGGTGGGCTCTGGGGCCAACGTCCTGACTTTC. It yields the protein CASSSSVGSGANVLTF. This chain links TRBV5-1 with TRBJ2-6; unclear D gene. Trimming took off 3 bases at V and 0 bases at J, with 10 bases between the two ends. The CDR3 is made up of 16 amino acids. Germline lookup yields CDR1 SGHRS and CDR2 YFSETQ.

The rearrangement links TRBV7-6 to TRBJ1-6, with 7 bases aligning to TRBD1. Per the germline V gene, CDR1 is SGHVS and CDR2 is FNYEAQ. This CDR3 comprises 15 residues. Unmatched junction bases numbered 6, after V lost 3 bases and J lost 7 bases. The CDR3 sequence: CASSFDPGQNSPLHF. The CDR3 DNA is TGTGCCAGCAGCTTCGACCCGGGACAGAATTCACCCCTCCACTTT. Full variable domain (remainder filled in from reference TRBV7-6 and TRBJ1-6): GAGVSQSPRYKVTKRGQDVALRCDPISGHVSLYWYRQALGQGPEFLTYFNYEAQQDKSGLPNDRFSAERPEGSISTLTIQRTEQRDSAMYRCASSFDPGQNSPLHFGNGTRLTVT.